The sequence of this T cell receptor (beta chain) was determined in a study of CD8 T cells in Susac syndrome (dated by TCRdb to about 2019). The study in broad terms: Whether CD8+ T cell activation and differentiation in Susac syndrome was antigen driven was tested using repertoire sequencing. CD8+ T cell repertoire clonality was compared between some 12 healthy donors, approximately 14 Susac syndrome patients and about 15 multiple sclerosis patients.

The CDR3 runs 12 amino acids, cysteine and phenylalanine included. The read is trimmed to its CDR3 DNA, 36 bases read in frame from base 1. V has 11 bases trimmed and J has 6 bases trimmed; junction bases matching no gene number 9. The germline V gene supplies CDR1 MNHNS and CDR2 SASEGT. Comment on this clonotype: This receptor's antigen is unknown. No qualities accompany the bases; no much larger clone lies one base away.

RNA was extracted with the RNeasy kit and roughly 0.45 to 1 ug was reverse transcribed using random hexamers. The immunoSEQ multiplex PCR assay, covering 54 Vbeta and 13 Jbeta segments, was used to amplify TCR beta CDR3 regions. Bias from PCR amplification was corrected by using a synthetic template baseline for primer optimization and for computational correction. The published analysis was carried out like this. Reads were annotated to V, D and J genes according to IMGT and were analyzed with immunoSEQ Analyzer, with only productive sequences retained. Clonality was calculated as one minus the Shannon entropy normalized by log2 of the number of productive unique sequences. For each patient and control, public and private clones were evaluated within the 100 most prevalent clones. Clones were defined as Susac-specific when absent from the healthy and MS cohorts, from over a thousand published viral clones and from other ImmuneACCESS disease sequences. TCRdb redid the processing of the public reads, applying fastp at Q25 and MiXCR, and retained in-frame beta chains. Records with the same CDR3 protein are collapsed into one entry carrying the most frequent genes and DNA. None of the V and J calls come from the authors' own analysis; TCRdb made them. This sample lists hundreds of thousands of distinct CDR3 sequences; around 84% were detected once. The ten largest make up around 0.12% of the sample.

Overall study outcomes, separate from this receptor: The TCR sequencing and HLA analysis was acknowledged to have included a relatively small number of individuals.

Peripheral blood CD8+ and CD4+ T cells from healthy donors, Susac syndrome patients and multiple sclerosis patients were profiled using high-throughput TCR beta sequencing. The multiple sclerosis controls were treatment-naive patients who had stable or active relapsing-remitting disease and met the revised McDonald criteria. Bulk CD8+ and CD4+ T cells were purified by magnetic negative isolation, whereas CD8+ TEMRA cells were enriched by FACS. Blood was drawn into EDTA tubes, processed within 24 hours, and PBMCs were isolated by density gradient centrifugation. PBMCs intended for TCR sequencing were cryopreserved in liquid nitrogen and thawed later in a water bath at 37 degrees C. Purity of sorted or isolated CD4+, CD8+ and CD8+ TEMRA cells was at least 90%.

The sequence is built from TRBV6-1 and TRBJ2-7; 8 central nucleotides agree with TRBD2. What was sequenced was CD8+ T cells from PBMCs. The origin of this receptor is a human donor with multiple sclerosis. The CDR3 is CAGSAGEGEQYF. The DNA sequence follows: TGTGCCGGATCAGCGGGAGAAGGCGAGCAGTACTTC.